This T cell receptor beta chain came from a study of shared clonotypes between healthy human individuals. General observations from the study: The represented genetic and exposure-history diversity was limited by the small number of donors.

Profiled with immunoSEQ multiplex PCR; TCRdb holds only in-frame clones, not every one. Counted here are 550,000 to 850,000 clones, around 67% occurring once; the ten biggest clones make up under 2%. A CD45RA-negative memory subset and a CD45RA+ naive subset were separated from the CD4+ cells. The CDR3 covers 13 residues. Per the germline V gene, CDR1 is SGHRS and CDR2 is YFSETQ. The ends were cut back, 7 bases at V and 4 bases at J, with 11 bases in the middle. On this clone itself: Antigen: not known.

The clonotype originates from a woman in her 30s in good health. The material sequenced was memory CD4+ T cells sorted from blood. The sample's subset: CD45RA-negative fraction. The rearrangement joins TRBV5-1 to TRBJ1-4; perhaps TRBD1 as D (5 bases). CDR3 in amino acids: CASSDSRNEKLFF. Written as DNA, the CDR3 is TGCGCCAGCTCCGACAGTCGTAATGAAAAACTGTTTTTT.